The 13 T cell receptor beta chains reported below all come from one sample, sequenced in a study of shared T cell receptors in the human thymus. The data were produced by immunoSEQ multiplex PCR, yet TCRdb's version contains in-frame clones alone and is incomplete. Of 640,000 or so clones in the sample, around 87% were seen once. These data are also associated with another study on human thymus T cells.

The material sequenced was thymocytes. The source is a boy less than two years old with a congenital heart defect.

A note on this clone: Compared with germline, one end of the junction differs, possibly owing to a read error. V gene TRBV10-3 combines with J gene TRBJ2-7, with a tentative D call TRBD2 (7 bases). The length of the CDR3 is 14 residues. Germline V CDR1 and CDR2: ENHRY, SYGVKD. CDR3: CAISERGGSPVSSF. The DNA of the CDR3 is TGTGCCATCAGTGAGAGGGGGGGTAGCCCGGTTTCCTCCTTC.

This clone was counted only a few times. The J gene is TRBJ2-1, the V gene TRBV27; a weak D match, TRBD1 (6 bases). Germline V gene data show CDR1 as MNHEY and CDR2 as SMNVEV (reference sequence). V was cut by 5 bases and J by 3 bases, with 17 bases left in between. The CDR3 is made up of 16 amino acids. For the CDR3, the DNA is TGTGCCAGCAGTCCTCGCCGGGCCAGGGGCTACAATGAGCAGTTCTTC. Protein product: CASSPRRARGYNEQFF.

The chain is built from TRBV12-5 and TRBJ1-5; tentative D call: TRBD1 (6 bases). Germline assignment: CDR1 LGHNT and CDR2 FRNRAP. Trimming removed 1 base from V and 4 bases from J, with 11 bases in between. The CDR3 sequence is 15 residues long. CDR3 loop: CASGLAQGGNQPQHF. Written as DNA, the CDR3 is TGTGCTAGTGGTTTGGCACAGGGTGGTAATCAGCCCCAGCATTTT.

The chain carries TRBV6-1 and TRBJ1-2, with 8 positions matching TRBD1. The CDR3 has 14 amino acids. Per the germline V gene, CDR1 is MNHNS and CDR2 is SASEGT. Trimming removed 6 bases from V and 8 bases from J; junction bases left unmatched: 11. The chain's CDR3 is CASSAGQGMEGYTF. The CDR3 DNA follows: TGTGCCAGCAGCGCCGGACAGGGCATGGAGGGCTACACCTTC.

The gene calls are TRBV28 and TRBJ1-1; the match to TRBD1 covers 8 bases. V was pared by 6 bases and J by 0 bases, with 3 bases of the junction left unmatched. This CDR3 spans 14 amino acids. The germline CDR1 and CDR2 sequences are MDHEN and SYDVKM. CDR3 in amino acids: CASRPTGVNTEAFF. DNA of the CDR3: TGTGCCAGCAGGCCGACAGGGGTGAACACTGAAGCTTTCTTT.

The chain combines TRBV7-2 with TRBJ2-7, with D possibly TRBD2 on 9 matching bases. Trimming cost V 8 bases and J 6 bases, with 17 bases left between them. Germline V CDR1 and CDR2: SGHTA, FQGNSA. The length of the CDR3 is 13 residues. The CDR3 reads CASQGAGGFEQYF. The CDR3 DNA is TGTGCCAGCCAGGGGGCGGGAGGGTTCGAGCAGTACTTC.

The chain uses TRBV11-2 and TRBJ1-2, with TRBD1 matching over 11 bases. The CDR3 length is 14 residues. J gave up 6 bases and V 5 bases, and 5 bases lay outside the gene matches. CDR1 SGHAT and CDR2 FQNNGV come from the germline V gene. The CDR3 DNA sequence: TGTGCCAGCAGCACTGGACAGGGGGCGGATGGCTACACCTTC. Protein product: CASSTGQGADGYTF.

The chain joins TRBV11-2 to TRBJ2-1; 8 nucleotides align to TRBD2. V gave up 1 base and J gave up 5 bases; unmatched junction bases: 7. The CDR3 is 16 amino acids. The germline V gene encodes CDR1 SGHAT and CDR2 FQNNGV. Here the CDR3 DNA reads TGTGCCAGCAGCTTAGGTGCGGGGGGTCTAAACAATGAGCAGTTCTTC. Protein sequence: CASSLGAGGLNNEQFF.

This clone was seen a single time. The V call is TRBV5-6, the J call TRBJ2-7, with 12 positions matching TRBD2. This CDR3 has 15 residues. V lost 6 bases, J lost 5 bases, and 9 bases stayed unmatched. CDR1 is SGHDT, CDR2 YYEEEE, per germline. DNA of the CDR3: TGTGCCAGCACCGCAGAGACTAGCGGGAGTAACGAGCAGTACTTC. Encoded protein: CASTAETSGSNEQYF.

In DNA, the CDR3 is TGCGCCAGCAGCCAAGAAGTCGGGGGGGATCAGCCCCAGCATTTT. It encodes CASSQEVGGDQPQHF. This chain joins TRBV4-3 and TRBJ1-5; D is possibly TRBD1 (5 bases). CDR3 size: 15 residues. In germline, CDR1 is LGHNA, CDR2 YSLEER. V lost 0 bases and J lost 5, with 11 bases in between.

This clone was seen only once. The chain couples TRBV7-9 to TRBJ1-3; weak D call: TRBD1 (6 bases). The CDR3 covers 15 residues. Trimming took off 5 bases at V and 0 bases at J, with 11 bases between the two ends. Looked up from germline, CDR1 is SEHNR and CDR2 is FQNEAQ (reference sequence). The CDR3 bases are TGTGCCAGCAGCCACGGACAGAGCTCTGGAAACACCATATATTTT. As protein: CASSHGQSSGNTIYF.

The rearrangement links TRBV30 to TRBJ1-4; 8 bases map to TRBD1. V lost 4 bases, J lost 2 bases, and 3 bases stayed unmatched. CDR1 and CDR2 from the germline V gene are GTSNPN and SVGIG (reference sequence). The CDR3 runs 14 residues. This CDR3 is CAWTGGRTNEKLFF. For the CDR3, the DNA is TGTGCCTGGACAGGGGGCCGTACTAATGAAAAACTGTTTTTT.

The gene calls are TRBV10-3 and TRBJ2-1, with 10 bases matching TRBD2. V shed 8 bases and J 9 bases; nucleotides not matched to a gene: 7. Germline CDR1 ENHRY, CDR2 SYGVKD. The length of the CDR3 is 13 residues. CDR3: CAISSGGASEQFF. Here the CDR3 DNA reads TGTGCCATCTCGAGCGGGGGGGCCAGTGAGCAGTTCTTC.